This TCR beta chain originates from a study of T cell responses to AZD1222 COVID-19 vaccine. Per the germline V gene, CDR1 is MNHNS and CDR2 is SASEGT. The CDR3 has 13 amino acids. V lost 2 bases, J lost 8 bases, and 12 bases lay in between. Sequencing used immunoSEQ multiplex PCR; TCRdb keeps in-frame clones, though not all of them. The sample lists fewer than 130,000 clones; approximately 94% were seen once. This clone came up once. The starting material was peripheral blood, obtained 28 days after the second AZD1222 dose. The sequence came from an adult who received the AZD1222 COVID-19 vaccine. This chain uses TRBV6-1 with TRBJ1-2, with a weak D call TRBD1 (6 bases). The CDR3 loop reads CASSEIAGAGYTF. In DNA form, the CDR3 reads TGTGCCAGCAGTGAAATAGCAGGGGCAGGCTACACCTTC.